This T cell receptor (beta chain) originates from a study of T cell clonality in common variable immunodeficiency. Study-wide results and limits: Common variable immunodeficiency TCR beta sequences reportedly had fewer deletions and N-nucleotide insertions.

J was trimmed by 2 bases and V by 4 bases; bases with no gene match: 14. Germline CDR1 KGHSH, CDR2 LQKENI. CDR3 size: 19 residues. Profiled with immunoSEQ multiplex PCR; TCRdb holds only in-frame clones, not every one. This repertoire holds over 15,000 clones, and none appear only once. For this clone: Antigen specificity is unknown. Sequencing ends 3 residues short of the CDR3 end; the germline J gene provides the rest.

The TCR comes from a human donor with common variable immunodeficiency. The specimen was peripheral blood mononuclear cells. V usage is TRBV18 and J usage is TRBJ1-4; 9 positions agree with TRBD1. The CDR3 loop reads CASSLLPGQGIATNEKLFF. The DNA read from the CDR3 is TGTGCCAGCTCACTACTCCCGGGACAGGGTATTGCCACTAATGAAAAA.